These T cell receptor beta chains were read from a single sample in a study of CD8+CD57+ T cells in acquired aplastic anemia. TCRdb redid the calling of the reads with MiXCR, one entry per CDR3 protein. The table has approximately 380,000 distinct CDR3 sequences, under 80% seen once; the top ten hold approximately 3.9%. Sequenced material: sorted CD4+, CD8+, or CD8+CD57+ T cells (not recorded which) from PBMCs. The origin of the receptors is a human donor in good health, serving as a control. CDR3s include the opening cysteine and the closing phenylalanine or tryptophan. Fields, in order: J gene, D gene, V gene, clone size, CDR3 protein, CDR3 DNA. A D gene is named only where the DNA matches it firmly. Not every row has a clone size; where given, it reads once, few, many or a size class.

TRBJ1-1 NA TRBV7-9 NA CASSLVVGYQMNTEAFF TGTGCCAGCAGCTTAGTCGTAGGATACCAGATGAACACTGAAGCTTTCTTT
TRBJ1-2 NA TRBV7-2 NA CASSSGRWGYGYTF TGTGCCAGCAGCTCAGGCCGTTGGGGCTATGGCTACACCTTC
TRBJ1-1 NA TRBV9 NA CASSVDGLRDTEAFF TGTGCCAGCAGCGTCGATGGGTTACGGGACACTGAAGCTTTCTTT
TRBJ2-5 TRBD1 TRBV29-1 NA CSAALGQGADDQYF TGCAGCGCGGCATTGGGACAGGGTGCCGACGACCAGTACTTC
TRBJ1-4 NA TRBV4-3 NA CASSQERQGRF TGCGCCAGCAGCCAAGAGAGGCAGGGGCGTTTT
TRBJ2-1 TRBD2 TRBV24-1 NA CATSDASGSVDNEQFF TGTGCCACCAGTGACGCTAGCGGGAGCGTCGACAATGAGCAGTTCTTC
TRBJ2-7 NA TRBV7-2 NA CASSSPLIAALYYQYF TGTGCCAGCAGCTCCCCCTTAATAGCAGCCCTATACTACCAGTACTTC
TRBJ2-7 TRBD1 TRBV19 NA CASSSTGGVGELYF TGTGCCAGTAGTTCCACAGGGGGTGTCGGGGAGCTGTACTTC
TRBJ2-1 NA TRBV30 many CAWSVRPEQFF TGTGCCTGGAGTGTACGGCCAGAGCAGTTCTTC
TRBJ2-1 TRBD1 TRBV2 NA CASSEHRGSEQFF TGTGCCAGCAGTGAACACAGGGGGAGTGAGCAGTTCTTC
TRBJ2-6 TRBD1 TRBV19 many CASSSGQGASGANVLTF TGTGCCAGTAGCTCGGGACAGGGAGCCTCTGGGGCCAACGTCCTGACTTTC
TRBJ1-1 NA TRBV7-4 NA CASSVTRSAEAFF TGTGCCAGCAGCGTGACCAGGAGCGCTGAAGCTTTCTTT
TRBJ2-7 TRBD1 TRBV10-2 NA CASSAVTVQGSNEQYF TGCGCCAGCAGTGCAGTCACCGTACAGGGGAGCAACGAGCAGTACTTC
TRBJ1-1 NA TRBV7-9 NA CASSLAAVGRTEAFF TGTGCCAGCAGCTTAGCGGCAGTAGGGCGGACTGAAGCTTTCTTT
TRBJ2-7 NA TRBV9 NA CASSVDHEQYF TGTGCCAGCAGCGTAGACCACGAGCAGTACTTC
TRBJ2-7 TRBD1 TRBV30 many CAWRAPDRSYEQYF TGTGCCTGGAGAGCACCGGACAGGTCTTACGAGCAGTACTTC
TRBJ2-1 TRBD1 TRBV10-3 once CAISDRDTNNAQFF TGTGCCATTAGCGACAGGGACACCAACAATGCGCAGTTCTTC
TRBJ2-6 NA TRBV12-3/TRBV12-4 NA CASSSRDTSGANVLTF TGTGCCAGCAGCTCCCGGGACACCTCTGGGGCCAACGTCCTGACTTTC
TRBJ1-1 NA TRBV20-1 many CSAREGGTEAFF TGCAGTGCTAGAGAGGGGGGCACTGAAGCTTTCTTT
TRBJ2-7 TRBD1 TRBV5-1 many CASSLWLQSDRDFFPEQYF TGCGCCAGCAGCTTATGGTTGCAGTCGGACAGGGATTTTTTTCCCGAGCAGTACTTC
TRBJ2-1 NA TRBV20-1 many CSARDIGVVNNEQFF TGCAGTGCTAGAGATATAGGGGTGGTGAACAATGAGCAGTTCTTC
TRBJ1-5 NA TRBV29-1 once CSVTATQGRQPQHF TGCAGCGTGACCGCCACACAAGGAAGACAGCCCCAGCATTTT
TRBJ1-2 NA TRBV7-9 NA CASSPGGANHGYTF TGTGCCAGCAGCCCCGGAGGAGCCAACCATGGCTACACCTTC
TRBJ2-1 TRBD2 TRBV20-1 many CSARTGLAGDNEQFF TGCAGTGCTAGGACAGGACTAGCGGGGGACAATGAGCAGTTCTTC
TRBJ2-7 NA TRBV5-1 NA CASSQGTKGPYEQYF TGCGCCAGCAGCCAGGGGACCAAGGGACCATACGAGCAGTACTTC
TRBJ1-6 NA TRBV2 NA CASISRAGNYGFNF TGTGCCAGCATTAGCAGGGCGGGTAACTATGGCTTCAACTTT
TRBJ1-6 NA TRBV9 NA CASSVEGTNSPLHF TGTGCCAGCAGCGTAGAAGGGACTAATTCACCCCTCCACTTT